Detailed here is one T cell receptor (beta chain). The sample comes from a study of control samples from healthy donors and cancer patients. V trimming: 5 bases; J trimming: 4 bases; junction bases outside the gene matches: 8. Germline CDR1 reads LNHDA; CDR2 reads SQIVND (reference sequence). The CDR3 extends over 15 amino acids. Assay used: immunoSEQ multiplex PCR; TCRdb lists only in-frame clones, some missing. Found here are 120,000 or so clones, around 93% of them singletons; the top ten hold approximately 9%. The origin of this receptor is a man between 18 and 35 years old in good health. The specimen sequenced was blood. The rearrangement uses TRBV19 and TRBJ1-2; 9 bases match TRBD1. The CDR3 region is CASSSAGTGTYGYTF. The CDR3, as DNA: TGTGCCAGTAGTTCCGCCGGGACAGGGACCTATGGCTACACCTTC. The variable domain in full, completed from reference TRBV19 and TRBJ1-2, reads DGGITQSPKYLFRKEGQNVTLSCEQNLNHDAMYWYRQDPGQGLRLIYYSQIVNDFQKGDIAEGYSVSREKKESFPLTVTSAQKNPTAFYLCASSSAGTGTYGYTFGSGTRLTVV.